This T cell receptor (beta chain) was sequenced in a study of beta chain features in type 1 diabetes (dated by TCRdb to 2016 to 2018). Notes on the research overall: Mean age, gender distribution, total cell number and subset yield were not different between patients and healthy donors. A total of approximately 110,000,000 sorted cells were examined across all samples, and a strong correlation was observed between cell number per subset and RNA yield. Regulatory and stem cell-like memory subsets were obtained from only 8 patients and about 8 healthy donors, while naive and central memory subsets were obtained from all 28 donors. In the study, recently diagnosed type 1 diabetes patients and matched healthy donors were compared on the TCRB repertoires of their sorted circulating CD4+ T cell subsets. What the study reported, not specific to this receptor: Because the HLA sub-analyses included only small numbers of individuals, any influence of HLA type on TCRB rearrangement was left unresolved. PCR might favor shorter templates, but patient and control samples were amplified and corrected together, so any skew would affect both groups equally. Fewer insertions and more nucleotide deletions at VDJ recombination sites were observed in patients with type 1 diabetes, implying thymic rearrangement abnormalities. Naive, central memory and regulatory TCRB repertoires appeared to be more alike among patients than among healthy donors. Type 1 diabetes patients showed a moderate but significant shortening of TCRB CDR3 length in all four CD4+ subsets. Sequencing cDNA rather than genomic DNA could over-represent highly expressing activated cells, although activation and CD3 levels did not differ between groups.

A single peripheral blood draw of approximately 100 mL on average was collected from each donor into heparinised tubes. Naive, central memory, regulatory and stem cell-like memory CD4+ T cells were sorted on a BD FACSAria II using a panel including CD45RO, CCR7, CD25, CD127, CD95 and CD27. A purity above 95% was achieved for all sorted populations. Right away, PBMCs were isolated by Lymphoprep density gradient centrifugation and were stained directly, with no culture step. So that batch effects would be minimized, each experiment stained and sorted samples in pairs, pairing one healthy donor with one patient. This clone was detected many times. Its recognized antigen is unknown. No base quality values were provided; no much bigger clone lies one nucleotide off. The germline V gene sets CDR1 to SQVTM and CDR2 to ANQGSEA. The CDR3 measures 13 amino acids from cysteine to phenylalanine. Of all the DNA, just the CDR3 is kept, 39 bases in frame from base 1. Trimming accounts for 7 bases at V and 5 bases at J, while the number of junction bases matched to no gene is 5.

All of the isolated RNA was reverse transcribed with the High Capacity cDNA Reverse Transcription Kit, so expressed TCRB transcripts were sequenced. Naive, central memory and regulatory T cell samples underwent deep immunoSEQ sequencing, averaging roughly 3.4 million total reads per sample. After sorted cells were lysed in RLT buffer, RNA was extracted with DNase-treated RNeasy Micro or Mini kits, with the choice depending on cell number. Each cell subset was processed separately to prevent cross-contamination, with patient and healthy donor samples processed together. TCRB sequences were amplified from cDNA with the immunoSEQ multiplex PCR, producing 87-bp fragments spanning the CDR3 region. Sequencing of the amplicons was done on the Illumina HiSeq platform. Processing in the source paper ran as follows. Synthetic template baselines were used to correct PCR bias computationally, reads within Hamming distance 2 were collapsed together, and singletons that could not be merged were discarded. By aligning reads against IMGT, V, D and J genes, CDR3 length, and insertions or deletions at six rearrangement sites were assigned. Within each subset, clonotype counts were normalized to sorted cell number, and only after that were true diversity and Gini coefficients computed with the tcR R package. The overlap coefficient, calculated on TCRB nucleotide sequences, was used to quantify repertoire sharing. Drawn from immuneACCESS, this table holds only the in-frame rearrangements with V and J called that TCRdb kept. Clones are partly lost; checked studies trace under half to an unresolved V gene and leave the rest unexplained. The DNA was the basis for D and trimming; V, J and clone size are from that table. In this sample the table shows 100,000 to 150,000 clones, around 15% of which occur a single time. The ten largest clones take up about 2.4% of the sample.

The origin of this receptor is a man aged 18 to 29 with type 1 diabetes. Sequencing used central memory CD4+ T cells from blood. Here the chain combines TRBV29-1 and TRBJ2-5; 12 bases in the junction line up with TRBD1. DNA sequence: TGCAGCGGCCGGGACAGGGGGCGGGAGACCCAGTACTTC. Its protein is CSGRDRGRETQYF.